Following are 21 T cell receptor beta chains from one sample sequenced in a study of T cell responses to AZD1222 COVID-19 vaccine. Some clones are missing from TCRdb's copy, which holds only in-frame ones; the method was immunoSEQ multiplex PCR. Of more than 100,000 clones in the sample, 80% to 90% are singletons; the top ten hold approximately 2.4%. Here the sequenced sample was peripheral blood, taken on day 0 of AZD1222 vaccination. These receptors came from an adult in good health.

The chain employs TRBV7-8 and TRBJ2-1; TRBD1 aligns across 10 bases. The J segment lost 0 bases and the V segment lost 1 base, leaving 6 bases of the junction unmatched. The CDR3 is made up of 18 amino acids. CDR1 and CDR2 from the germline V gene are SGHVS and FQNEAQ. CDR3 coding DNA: TGTGCCAGCAGCTTAGAGGCGACAGGGGGCAGCTCCTACAATGAGCAGTTCTTC. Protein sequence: CASSLEATGGSSYNEQFF.

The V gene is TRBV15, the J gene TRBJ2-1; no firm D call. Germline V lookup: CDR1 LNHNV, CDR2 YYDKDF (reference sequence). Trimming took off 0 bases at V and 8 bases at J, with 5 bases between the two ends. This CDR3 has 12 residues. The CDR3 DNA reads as TGTGCCACCAGCAGAGATGAGGATGAGCAGTTCTTC. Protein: CATSRDEDEQFF.

The CDR3 region has the DNA TGTGCCAGCAGAAAGCGGCCGAACACCGGGGAGCTGTTTTTT. It is translated as CASRKRPNTGELFF. V is TRBV9 and J is TRBJ2-2, with D possibly TRBD2 on 5 matching bases. Per the germline V gene, CDR1 is SGDLS and CDR2 is YYNGEE. CDR3 length: 14 residues. Trimming left V 5 bases short and J 0 bases short, with 8 bases between.

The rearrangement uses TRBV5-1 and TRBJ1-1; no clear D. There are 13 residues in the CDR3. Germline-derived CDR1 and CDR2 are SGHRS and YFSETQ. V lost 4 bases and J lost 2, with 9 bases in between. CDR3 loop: CASSRDRNTEAFF. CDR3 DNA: TGCGCCAGCAGCCGTGACCGCAACACTGAAGCTTTCTTT.

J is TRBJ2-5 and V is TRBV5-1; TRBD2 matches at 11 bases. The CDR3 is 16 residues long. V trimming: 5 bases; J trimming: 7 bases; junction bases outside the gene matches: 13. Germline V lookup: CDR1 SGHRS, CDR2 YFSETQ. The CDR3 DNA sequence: TGCGCCAGCAGGCCAGGACTAGCGGGTCCCCTGGTGACCCAGTACTTC. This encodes CASRPGLAGPLVTQYF.

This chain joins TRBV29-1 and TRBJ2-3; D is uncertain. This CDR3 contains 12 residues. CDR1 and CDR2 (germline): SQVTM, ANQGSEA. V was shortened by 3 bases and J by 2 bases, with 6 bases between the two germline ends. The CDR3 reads CSVDRSTDTQYF. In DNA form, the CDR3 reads TGCAGCGTTGACAGATCCACAGATACGCAGTATTTT.

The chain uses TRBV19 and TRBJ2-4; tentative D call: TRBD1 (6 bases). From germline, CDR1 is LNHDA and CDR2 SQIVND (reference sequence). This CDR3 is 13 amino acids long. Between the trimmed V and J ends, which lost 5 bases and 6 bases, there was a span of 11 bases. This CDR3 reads CASSEGVLNIQYF. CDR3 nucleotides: TGTGCCAGTAGTGAGGGGGTGTTAAACATTCAGTACTTC.

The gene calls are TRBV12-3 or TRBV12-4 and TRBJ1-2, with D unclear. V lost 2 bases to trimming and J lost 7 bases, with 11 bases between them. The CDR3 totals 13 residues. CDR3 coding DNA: TGTGCCAGCAGTTTACAGGAAGCAAGTGGCTACACCTTC. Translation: CASSLQEASGYTF.

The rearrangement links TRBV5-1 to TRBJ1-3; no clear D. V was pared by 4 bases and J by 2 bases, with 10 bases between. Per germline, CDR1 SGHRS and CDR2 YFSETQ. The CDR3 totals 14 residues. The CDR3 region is CASSETPAGNTIYF. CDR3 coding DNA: TGCGCCAGCAGCGAAACTCCCGCTGGAAACACCATATATTTT.

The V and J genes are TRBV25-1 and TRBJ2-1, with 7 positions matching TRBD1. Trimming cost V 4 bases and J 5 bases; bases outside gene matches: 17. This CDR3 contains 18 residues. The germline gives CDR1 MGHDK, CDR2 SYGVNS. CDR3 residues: CASSGHGTVILGDNEQFF. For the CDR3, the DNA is TGTGCCAGCAGTGGACACGGGACAGTAATTCTGGGTGACAATGAGCAGTTCTTC.

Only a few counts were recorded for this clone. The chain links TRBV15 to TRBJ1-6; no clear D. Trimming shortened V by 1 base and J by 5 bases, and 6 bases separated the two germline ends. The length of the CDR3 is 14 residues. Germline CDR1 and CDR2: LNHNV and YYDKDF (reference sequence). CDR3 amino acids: CATSRVPNNSPLHF. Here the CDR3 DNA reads TGTGCCACCAGCAGAGTCCCAAATAATTCACCCCTCCACTTT. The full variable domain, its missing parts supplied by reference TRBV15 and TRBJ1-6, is DAMVIQNPRYQVTQFGKPVTLSCSQTLNHNVMYWYQQKSSQAPKLLFHYYDKDFNNEADTPDNFQSRRPNTSFCFLDIRSPGLGDTAMYLCATSRVPNNSPLHFGNGTRLTVT.

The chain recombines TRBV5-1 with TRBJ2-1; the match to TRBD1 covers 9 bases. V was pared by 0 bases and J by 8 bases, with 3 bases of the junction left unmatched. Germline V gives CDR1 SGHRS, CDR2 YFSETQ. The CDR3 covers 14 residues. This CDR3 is CASSLGQGGDEQFF. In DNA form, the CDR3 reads TGCGCCAGCAGCTTGGGACAGGGGGGCGATGAGCAGTTCTTC.

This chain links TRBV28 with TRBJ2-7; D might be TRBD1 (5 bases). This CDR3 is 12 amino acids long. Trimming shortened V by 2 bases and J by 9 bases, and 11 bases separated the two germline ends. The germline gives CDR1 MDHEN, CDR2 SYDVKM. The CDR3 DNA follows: TGTGCCAGCAGTTTACTCGCTAGGGGGCAGTACTTC. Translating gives CASSLLARGQYF.

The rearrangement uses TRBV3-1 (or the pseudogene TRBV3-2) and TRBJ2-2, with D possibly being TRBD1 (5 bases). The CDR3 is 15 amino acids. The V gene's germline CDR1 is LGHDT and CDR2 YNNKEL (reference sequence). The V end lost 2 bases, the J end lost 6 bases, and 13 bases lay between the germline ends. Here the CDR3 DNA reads TGTGCCAGCAGCCAACAGGGTTTTGGGGCCGGGGAGCTGTTTTTT. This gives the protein CASSQQGFGAGELFF.

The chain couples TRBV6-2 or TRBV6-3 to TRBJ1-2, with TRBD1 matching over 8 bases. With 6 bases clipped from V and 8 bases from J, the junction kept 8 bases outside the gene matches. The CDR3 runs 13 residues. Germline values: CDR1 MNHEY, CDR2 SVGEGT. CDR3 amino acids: CASSGQGAGGYTF. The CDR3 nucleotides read TGTGCCAGCAGCGGACAGGGTGCGGGGGGCTACACCTTC.

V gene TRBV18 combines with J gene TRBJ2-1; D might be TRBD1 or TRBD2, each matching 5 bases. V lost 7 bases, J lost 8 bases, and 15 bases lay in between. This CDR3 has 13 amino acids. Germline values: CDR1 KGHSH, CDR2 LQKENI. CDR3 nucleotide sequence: TGTGCCAGCTGTTCCGGGGCCAGCGATGAGCAGTTCTTC. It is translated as CASCSGASDEQFF.

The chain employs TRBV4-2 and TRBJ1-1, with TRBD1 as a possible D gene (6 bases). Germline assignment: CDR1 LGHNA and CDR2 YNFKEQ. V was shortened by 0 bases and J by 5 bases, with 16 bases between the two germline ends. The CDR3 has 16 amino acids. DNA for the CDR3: TGTGCCAGCAGCCAAGATGCCCTGGGGGGGCGGACTGAAGCTTTCTTT. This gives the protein CASSQDALGGRTEAFF.

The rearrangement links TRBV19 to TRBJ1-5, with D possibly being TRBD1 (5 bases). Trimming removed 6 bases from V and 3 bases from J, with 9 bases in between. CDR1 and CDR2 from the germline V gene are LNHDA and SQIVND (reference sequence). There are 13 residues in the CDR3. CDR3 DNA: TGTGCCAGTAGCGGGACCCTCAATCAGCCCCAGCATTTT. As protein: CASSGTLNQPQHF.

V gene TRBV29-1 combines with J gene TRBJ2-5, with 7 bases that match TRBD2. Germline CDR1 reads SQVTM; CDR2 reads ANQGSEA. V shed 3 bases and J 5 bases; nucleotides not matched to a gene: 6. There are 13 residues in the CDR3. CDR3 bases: TGCAGCGTTGAGGTGGGAGGGCCGGAGACCCAGTACTTC. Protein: CSVEVGGPETQYF.

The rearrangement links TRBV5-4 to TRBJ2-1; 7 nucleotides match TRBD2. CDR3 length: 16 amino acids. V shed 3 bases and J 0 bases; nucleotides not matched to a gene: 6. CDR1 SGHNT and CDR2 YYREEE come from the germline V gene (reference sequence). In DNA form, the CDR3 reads TGTGCCAGCAGCTGGGGAGGGGTAAACTCCTACAATGAGCAGTTCTTC. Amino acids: CASSWGGVNSYNEQFF.

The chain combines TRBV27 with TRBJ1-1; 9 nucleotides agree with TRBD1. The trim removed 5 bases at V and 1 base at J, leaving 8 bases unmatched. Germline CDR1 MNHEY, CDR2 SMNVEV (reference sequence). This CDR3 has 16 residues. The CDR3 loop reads CASSLGTGHPNTEAFF. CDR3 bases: TGTGCCAGCAGTCTTGGGACAGGGCATCCGAACACTGAAGCTTTCTTT.